This T cell receptor (beta chain) was recorded in a study of blood T cell repertoires in COVID-19. Study at large: There were acute and convalescent COVID-19 samples, and they came from the United States, Italy and Spain. T cells, B-cell-depleted T cells, or PBMCs supplied cDNA or gDNA.

Trimming took 6 bases from V and 4 from J, leaving 9 bases between them. The CDR3 totals 13 residues. CDR1 MNHEY and CDR2 SVGAGI come from the germline V gene. Profiled with immunoSEQ multiplex PCR; TCRdb holds only in-frame clones, not every one. In the table there are 200,000 to 300,000 clones, less than 90% of which are singletons. The TCR comes from a man between 60 and 70 years old who had recovered from COVID-19. Sequenced material: peripheral blood. The chain employs TRBV6-5 and TRBJ2-2; D is perhaps TRBD2 (6 bases). The DNA for the CDR3 is TGTGCCAGCAGGTGGCGGGGCACCGGGGAGCTGTTTTTT. Translation gives CASRWRGTGELFF.